The 3 T cell receptor beta chains below were found in one sample sequenced in a study of blood T cell repertoires in COVID-19. TCRdb keeps only in-frame clones here, not all; method: immunoSEQ multiplex PCR. The sample records 120,000 or so clones, roughly four fifths being singletons. Sequences were obtained from peripheral blood. These TCRs come from a woman aged 45-60 years with acute or convalescent COVID-19.

J is TRBJ2-3 and V is TRBV6-5; TRBD2 matches at 7 bases. J gave up 3 bases and V 6 bases, and 3 bases lay outside the gene matches. Germline V lookup: CDR1 MNHEY, CDR2 SVGAGI. The CDR3 totals 13 residues. CDR3 DNA sequence: TGTGCCAGCAGGTCTAGCGGTACAGATACGCAGTATTTT. Its translation: CASRSSGTDTQYF.

The rearrangement uses TRBV5-8 and TRBJ1-3; 10 bases are shared with TRBD1. The germline CDR1 and CDR2 sequences are SGHTS and YDEGEE. The CDR3 is made up of 16 amino acids. The V and J ends lost 3 bases and 0 bases, in that order; junction bases with no gene match: 3. CDR3 region: CASSWDRGYSGNTIYF. The CDR3 coding sequence is TGTGCCAGCAGCTGGGACAGGGGCTACTCTGGAAACACCATATATTTT.

This sequence joins TRBV3-1 (or the pseudogene TRBV3-2) and TRBJ1-1; maybe TRBD1 (6 bases). CDR1 and CDR2 from the germline V gene are LGHDT and YNNKEL (reference sequence). The CDR3 loop spans 11 amino acids. V was shortened by 8 bases and J by 6 bases, with 10 bases between the two germline ends. The CDR3 spells CASAGVAEAFF. The CDR3 DNA reads as TGTGCCAGCGCAGGGGTAGCTGAAGCTTTCTTT.